Presented here are 18 T cell receptor beta chains from one specimen sequenced in a study of OX40 agonist ivuxolimab in advanced cancers. Sequencing used immunoSEQ multiplex PCR; TCRdb keeps in-frame clones, though not all of them. The sample lists fewer than 45,000 clones, under 90% seen once, with 18% in the top ten. Sequencing was performed on CD4+ or CD8+ T cells sorted from blood, taken in a trial of the OX40 agonist ivuxolimab. These receptor sequences come from an adult with an advanced solid tumor such as melanoma, head and neck, liver or kidney cancer.

The gene calls are TRBV15 and TRBJ1-3, with 8 bases lining up with TRBD1. The CDR3 runs 15 residues. Trimming took 4 bases from V and 6 from J; bases not matched to a gene: 8. Germline CDR1 reads LNHNV; CDR2 reads YYDKDF (reference sequence). The CDR3 sequence is CATSKSRQGANTIYF. The DNA of the CDR3 is TGTGCCACCAGCAAGTCGCGCCAGGGGGCAAACACCATATATTTT.

This rearrangement joins TRBV13 to TRBJ2-1; D remains ambiguous. CDR3 length: 10 amino acids. In germline, CDR1 is PRHDT, CDR2 FYEKMQ (reference sequence). Trimming cost V 2 bases and J 10 bases, with 3 bases left between them. The CDR3 DNA reads TGTGCCAGCAGCTTAAACGAGCAGTTCTTC. Translated: CASSLNEQFF.

This clone was counted only a few times. The chain couples TRBV29-1 to TRBJ2-7, with a possible D match to TRBD2 (5 bases). Trimming took 5 bases from V and 0 from J, leaving 14 bases between them. The length of the CDR3 is 14 residues. Germline CDR1 reads SQVTM; CDR2 reads ANQGSEA. CDR3 sequence: CSVKASGISYEQYF. CDR3 bases: TGCAGCGTTAAGGCGTCGGGGATCTCCTACGAGCAGTACTTC.

The chain carries TRBV2 and TRBJ1-2; D gene ambiguous. Looked up from germline, CDR1 is SNHLY and CDR2 is FYNNEI. The CDR3 is 15 residues long. V shed 6 bases and J shed 5 bases, with 19 bases lying between them. The CDR3 reads CASSPSLVVSYGYTF. The DNA of the CDR3 is TGTGCCAGCAGCCCTAGCCTCGTGGTCTCATATGGCTACACCTTC.

This clone was detected only once. V usage is TRBV2 and J usage is TRBJ1-2; D not certain. CDR3 size: 12 residues. CDR1 and CDR2 (germline): SNHLY, FYNNEI. Deletions cut 3 bases from V and 6 bases from J, with 8 bases between. The CDR3 loop is CASSEGLHGYTF. The CDR3 DNA reads as TGTGCCAGCAGTGAGGGGTTGCATGGCTACACCTTC.

This chain links TRBV19 with TRBJ2-1, with D tentatively TRBD2 (6 bases). Deletions cut 6 bases from V and 9 bases from J, with 15 bases between. CDR3 length: 13 amino acids. Germline V gene lookup returns CDR1 LNHDA and CDR2 SQIVND (reference sequence). The chain's CDR3 is CASSVTSDIEQFF. The CDR3 DNA reads as TGTGCCAGTAGCGTGACTAGTGATATTGAGCAGTTCTTC.

The gene calls are TRBV7-9 and TRBJ2-1; D tentatively reads TRBD1 or TRBD2 (6 bases each). The ends were cut back, 5 bases at V and 10 bases at J, with 18 bases in the middle. The CDR3 is 14 amino acids. Germline CDR1 SEHNR, CDR2 FQNEAQ (reference sequence). CDR3 DNA: TGTGCCAGCAGCCTTGGGGGGCGGGAATACGAGCAGTTCTTC. Protein product: CASSLGGREYEQFF.

Within the sample, this clone is medium-sized (0.01 to 0.1%). J is TRBJ2-1 and V is TRBV27; 7 nucleotides match TRBD2. CDR1 and CDR2 (germline): MNHEY, SMNVEV (reference sequence). The CDR3 consists of 14 residues. J gave up 2 bases and V 2 bases, and 0 bases lay outside the gene matches. The CDR3 region is CASSLGGAYNEQFF. CDR3 sequence (DNA): TGTGCCAGCAGTTTAGGGGGGGCCTACAATGAGCAGTTCTTC.

This clone was seen a handful of times. This chain joins TRBV27 and TRBJ1-5, with a tentative D call TRBD1 (5 bases). V shed 8 bases and J shed 5 bases, with 22 bases lying between them. CDR3 length: 16 amino acids. Germline V lookup: CDR1 MNHEY, CDR2 SMNVEV (reference sequence). The CDR3 DNA is TGTGCCAGCCGCCCACAGGAATATGGCGCGGATCAGCCCCAGCATTTT. As protein: CASRPQEYGADQPQHF.

The genes are TRBV7-8 and TRBJ1-5; no clear D. Germline-derived CDR1 and CDR2 are SGHVS and FQNEAQ. The V gene lost 3 bases and the J gene lost 0 bases, with 15 bases spanning the gap. The CDR3 covers 17 residues. The CDR3 DNA reads as TGTGCCAGCAGCTTCGCTCGGGCCTACGGTAGCAATCAGCCCCAGCATTTT. Protein: CASSFARAYGSNQPQHF.

The chain employs TRBV28 and TRBJ2-5; D may be TRBD2 (6 bases). The V gene lost 5 bases and the J gene lost 2 bases, with 18 bases spanning the gap. CDR3 length: 16 amino acids. The germline V gene has CDR1 MDHEN and CDR2 SYDVKM. The CDR3 coding sequence is TGTGCCAGCAGTCTCCTACTCTTAGCGGCGCAAGAGACCCAGTACTTC. Its translation is CASSLLLLAAQETQYF. The variable domain in full, with the rest retrieved from reference TRBV28 and TRBJ2-5, is DVKVTQSSRYLVKRTGEKVFLECVQDMDHENMFWYRQDPGLGLRLIYFSYDVKMKEKGDIPEGYSVSREKKERFSLILESASTNQTSMYLCASSLLLLAAQETQYFGPGTRLLVL.

The chain links TRBV4-3 to TRBJ2-3, with 7 nucleotides matching TRBD2. J gave up 0 bases and V 5 bases, and 14 bases lay outside the gene matches. Germline lookup yields CDR1 LGHNA and CDR2 YSLEER. The CDR3 extends over 18 amino acids. Here the CDR3 reads CASSFALGGTSSTDTQYF. In DNA, the CDR3 is TGCGCCAGCAGCTTCGCACTCGGGGGGACTTCTAGCACAGATACGCAGTATTTT.

The chain has TRBV5-6 and TRBJ1-4, with no clear D. Trimming cost V 2 bases and J 8 bases, with 10 bases left between them. The CDR3 consists of 13 residues. From germline, CDR1 is SGHDT and CDR2 YYEEEE. The CDR3 DNA is TGTGCCAGCAGCTTTGGAGCCCAGGAAAAACTGTTTTTT. It is translated as CASSFGAQEKLFF. Based on the CDR3 plus reference TRBV5-6 and TRBJ1-4, the full variable domain is DAGVTQSPTHLIKTRGQQVTLRCSPKSGHDTVSWYQQALGQGPQFIFQYYEEEERQRGNFPDRFSGHQFPNYSSELNVNALLLGDSALYLCASSFGAQEKLFFGSGTQLSVL.

This clone was observed once. The chain is built from TRBV9 and TRBJ2-1; TRBD2 matches 7 bases. This CDR3 is built from 15 residues. V lost 4 bases to trimming and J lost 6 bases; unmatched junction nucleotides: 10. The V gene's germline CDR1 is SGDLS and CDR2 YYNGEE. CDR3: CASSSPGGNLNEQFF. CDR3 coding DNA: TGTGCCAGCAGCTCACCCGGGGGGAACCTCAATGAGCAGTTCTTC. Together with reference TRBV9 and TRBJ2-1, the CDR3 gives the full variable domain: DSGVTQTPKHLITATGQRVTLRCSPRSGDLSVYWYQQSLDQGLQFLIQYYNGEERAKGNILERFSAQQFPDLHSELNLSSLELGDSALYFCASSSPGGNLNEQFFGPGTRLTVL.

V usage is TRBV7-9 and J usage is TRBJ1-2; D not resolved. The germline gives CDR1 SEHNR, CDR2 FQNEAQ (reference sequence). Trimming shortened V by 0 bases and J by 4 bases, and 9 bases separated the two germline ends. The CDR3 has 14 residues. The CDR3 coding sequence is TGTGCCAGCAGCTTAGCGCCAGGCACCTATGGCTACACCTTC. Translation gives CASSLAPGTYGYTF.

The V call is TRBV2, the J call TRBJ2-7, with 12 bases that match TRBD2. CDR1 and CDR2 from the germline V gene are SNHLY and FYNNEI. The CDR3 has 15 amino acids. The J segment lost 5 bases and the V segment lost 6 bases, leaving 8 bases of the junction unmatched. The CDR3 DNA sequence: TGTGCCAGCAGAGAGACTAGCGGGAGTTTCGACGAGCAGTACTTC. Translation gives CASRETSGSFDEQYF.

In its sample, this clone was seen once. The DNA for the CDR3 is TGTGCCAGCAGTTTATCTAGCGGGATATACGAGCAGTACTTC. The encoded protein is CASSLSSGIYEQYF. V gene TRBV27 combines with J gene TRBJ2-7, with TRBD2 matching over 8 bases. This CDR3 region has 14 residues. Trimming at V came to 0 bases and at J to 4 bases, leaving 2 bases not matched to a gene. Looked up from germline, CDR1 is MNHEY and CDR2 is SMNVEV (reference sequence).

This clone has only one observation. The chain recombines TRBV19 with TRBJ1-5; no reliable D call. The CDR3 is 14 amino acids. Per the germline V gene, CDR1 is LNHDA and CDR2 is SQIVND (reference sequence). The germline V and J ends were trimmed by 1 base and 1 base, with 5 bases remaining between them. CDR3 in DNA: TGTGCCAGTAGTATAGTCCCGAGCAATCAGCCCCAGCATTTT. Translation: CASSIVPSNQPQHF.